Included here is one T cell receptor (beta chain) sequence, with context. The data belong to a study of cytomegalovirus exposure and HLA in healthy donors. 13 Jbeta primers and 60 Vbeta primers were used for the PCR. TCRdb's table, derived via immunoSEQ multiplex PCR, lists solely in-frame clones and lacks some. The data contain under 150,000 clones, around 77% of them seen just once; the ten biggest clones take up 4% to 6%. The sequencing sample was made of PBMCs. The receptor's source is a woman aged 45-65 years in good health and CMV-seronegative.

The CDR3 sequence: CASSQYQGTGEKLFF. The CDR3 DNA reads as TGCGCCAGCAGCCAATACCAGGGGACGGGTGAAAAACTGTTTTTT. V gene TRBV4-1 combines with J gene TRBJ1-4; D perhaps matches TRBD1 (6 bases). The germline V and J ends were trimmed by 2 bases and 7 bases, with 14 bases remaining between them. The V gene's germline CDR1 is MGHRA and CDR2 YSYEKL. The CDR3 is 15 amino acids.